This T cell receptor (beta chain) was identified during a study of blood T cells in healthy people across ages. The study, taken as a whole, reports: Naive T cell percentage by flow cytometry tracked strongly with beta diversity. Per million T cells, TCR beta diversity dropped about linearly as age rose. Higher diversity and more naive CD4+ cells were features of long-lived donors, compared to aged donors.

Of note for this clonotype: Its antigen is not identified.

CDR1 and CDR2 from the germline V gene are SEHNR and FQNEAQ (reference sequence). CDR3 length equals 16 residues. With V trimmed by 5 bases and J by 5 bases, 8 bases remained unmatched. Every sample gave at least 6 micrograms of total RNA when it was extracted. Primed by a sample-barcoded 5' primer and a J-beta primer mix, a second PCR proceeded for about 6 to 11 cycles. TCRdb ran MiXCR on the 5' RACE reads and lists one entry per CDR3 protein. The data hold 650,000 to 950,000 distinct CDR3 sequences, with approximately 48% observed a single time. This clonotype was sampled from a man aged 55-75 years in good health. What was sequenced was blood. The V gene is TRBV7-9, the J gene TRBJ2-2, with 10 bases fitting TRBD1. CDR3 nucleotide sequence: TGTGCCAGCAGCGTCCGACAGGGGGCGGGGACCGGGGAGCTGTTTTTT. This sequence encodes CASSVRQGAGTGELFF.